These 26 T cell receptor beta chains were sequenced from one sample in a study of cytomegalovirus exposure and HLA in healthy donors. The PCR was carried out with 60 Vbeta primers and 13 Jbeta primers. The method was immunoSEQ multiplex PCR; TCRdb's version includes in-frame clones alone and lacks a portion of them. The repertoire table contains about 140,000 clones. The sample taken for sequencing was PBMCs. These receptors originate from a man in his forties in good health and CMV-seronegative.

The chain is built from TRBV14 and TRBJ1-2; 7 nucleotides line up with TRBD1. Germline V gene sequence: CDR1 SGHDN, CDR2 FVKESK. The V segment lost 4 bases and the J segment 1 base; nucleotides outside the gene matches: 3. The CDR3 covers 14 residues. This CDR3 is CASSRDRVNYGYTF. The DNA for the CDR3 is TGTGCCAGCAGCCGTGACAGGGTTAACTATGGCTACACCTTC.

The chain couples TRBV6-1 to TRBJ2-1; 8 bases are shared with TRBD2. The CDR3 loop spans 15 amino acids. Germline V gives CDR1 MNHNS, CDR2 SASEGT. With V trimmed by 6 bases and J by 0 bases, 4 bases remained unmatched. CDR3: CASRYGGASYNEQFF. DNA for the CDR3: TGTGCCAGCAGGTACGGGGGGGCCTCCTACAATGAGCAGTTCTTC.

V and J are TRBV5-1 and TRBJ2-1; TRBD2 matches 8 bases. The V gene's germline CDR1 is SGHRS and CDR2 YFSETQ. CDR3 size: 14 residues. Germline trimming cut 0 bases from V and 7 bases from J; bases unmatched to any gene: 3. This chain's CDR3 is CASSLAGGVNEQFF. CDR3 in DNA: TGCGCCAGCAGCTTGGCCGGGGGGGTAAATGAGCAGTTCTTC. The variable domain in full, with the rest retrieved from reference TRBV5-1 and TRBJ2-1, is KAGVTQTPRYLIKTRGQQVTLSCSPISGHRSVSWYQQTPGQGLQFLFEYFSETQRNKGNFPGRFSGRQFSNSRSEMNVSTLELGDSALYLCASSLAGGVNEQFFGPGTRLTVL.

V is TRBV10-3 and J is TRBJ1-5; 10 positions agree with TRBD1. This CDR3 is built from 20 residues. The J segment lost 0 bases and the V segment lost 4 bases, leaving 15 bases of the junction unmatched. Germline V gives CDR1 ENHRY, CDR2 SYGVKD. The CDR3 loop is CAISGSPDRGETFSNQPQHF. The CDR3 DNA reads as TGTGCCATCAGTGGATCTCCGGACAGGGGGGAGACCTTTAGCAATCAGCCCCAGCATTTT.

This rearrangement joins TRBV6-5 to TRBJ1-5; 9 bases are shared with TRBD1. Losses at the gene ends were 6 bases for V and 7 bases for J; bases not matched to a gene: 7. CDR3 length equals 14 residues. CDR1 is MNHEY and CDR2 is SVGAGI in the germline V gene. The CDR3 spells CASRSGTGQQPQHF. For the CDR3, the DNA is TGTGCCAGCAGGTCTGGGACAGGGCAACAGCCCCAGCATTTT.

CDR3: CASSFQAGGRETQYF. CDR3 nucleotides: TGTGCCAGCAGTTTTCAAGCGGGGGGGAGGGAGACCCAGTACTTC. The rearrangement joins TRBV2 to TRBJ2-5, with 10 bases matching TRBD2. CDR1 and CDR2 (germline): SNHLY, FYNNEI. This CDR3 comprises 15 residues. The trim removed 5 bases at V and 5 bases at J, leaving 8 bases unmatched. Full variable domain (remainder filled in from reference TRBV2 and TRBJ2-5): EPEVTQTPSHQVTQMGQEVILRCVPISNHLYFYWYRQILGQKVEFLVSFYNNEISEKSEIFDDQFSVERPDGSNFTLKIRSTKLEDSAMYFCASSFQAGGRETQYFGPGTRLLVL.

V gene TRBV6-1 combines with J gene TRBJ1-2; possible D gene TRBD1, 5 bases. Per the germline V gene, CDR1 is MNHNS and CDR2 is SASEGT. The length of the CDR3 is 15 residues. V shed 4 bases and J shed 0 bases, with 12 bases lying between them. The CDR3, as DNA: TGTGCCAGCAGTGCCGACAGTCTAACTAACTATGGCTACACCTTC. It translates to CASSADSLTNYGYTF.

This chain links TRBV10-3 with TRBJ1-5; 8 bases map to TRBD1. This CDR3 contains 14 residues. CDR1 and CDR2 from the germline V gene are ENHRY and SYGVKD. Germline trimming cut 4 bases from V and 7 bases from J; bases unmatched to any gene: 6. This chain's CDR3 is CAISGTGTGQPQHF. The DNA of the CDR3 is TGTGCCATCAGTGGGACAGGGACCGGGCAGCCCCAGCATTTT.

This rearrangement joins TRBV7-2 to TRBJ2-2; D is undetermined. There are 15 residues in the CDR3. V was clipped by 5 bases and J by 2 bases, with 12 bases between them. Germline V gene data show CDR1 as SGHTA and CDR2 as FQGNSA. This chain's CDR3 is CASSPLGSNTGELFF. The DNA of the CDR3 is TGTGCCAGCAGCCCATTGGGCAGTAACACCGGGGAGCTGTTTTTT.

The chain recombines TRBV12-5 with TRBJ1-1; D is undetermined. V was trimmed by 6 bases and J by 0 bases, leaving 8 bases between them. The CDR3 loop spans 13 amino acids. CDR1 LGHNT and CDR2 FRNRAP come from the germline V gene. CDR3 loop: CASGQEMNTEAFF. The DNA for the CDR3 is TGTGCTAGTGGGCAGGAAATGAACACTGAAGCTTTCTTT.

This chain connects TRBV11-2 to TRBJ2-3; 9 bases map to TRBD1. Germline values: CDR1 SGHAT, CDR2 FQNNGV. This CDR3 spans 16 amino acids. Trimming took 5 bases from V and 2 from J; bases not matched to a gene: 8. CDR3 residues: CASSPWTGEITDTQYF. The CDR3 coding sequence is TGTGCCAGCAGCCCCTGGACAGGGGAAATCACAGATACGCAGTATTTT.

The chain couples TRBV4-1 to TRBJ1-5; possibly TRBD1 for D (5 bases). Deletions cut 3 bases from V and 1 base from J, with 16 bases between. The CDR3 runs to 17 residues. From germline, CDR1 is MGHRA and CDR2 YSYEKL. The CDR3 bases are TGCGCCAGCAGCCAGACCAGGGTTAGGGGCAGCAATCAGCCCCAGCATTTT. It is translated as CASSQTRVRGSNQPQHF.

V and J are TRBV2 and TRBJ2-4; no definite D call. The CDR3 contains 14 residues. Germline V gives CDR1 SNHLY, CDR2 FYNNEI. Trimming removed 0 bases at V and 2 bases at J, with 5 bases between. The CDR3 reads CASSEAESKNIQYF. The CDR3 nucleotides are TGTGCCAGCAGTGAAGCTGAGTCCAAAAACATTCAGTACTTC.

The rearrangement joins TRBV11-1 to TRBJ1-5, with no clear D. V was trimmed by 3 bases and J by 3 bases, leaving 15 bases between them. This CDR3 comprises 16 residues. Germline V gene sequence: CDR1 SGHAT, CDR2 FQDESV (reference sequence). CDR3 nucleotide sequence: TGTGCCAGCAGCTTGGCAGCGGTAGGAGACAATCAGCCCCAGCATTTT. Translation gives CASSLAAVGDNQPQHF.

This chain uses TRBV7-9 with TRBJ2-5; 8 bases fit TRBD2. J was trimmed by 5 bases and V by 1 base; bases with no gene match: 9. Germline V gene data show CDR1 as SEHNR and CDR2 as FQNEAQ (reference sequence). The CDR3 is 16 amino acids. This CDR3 reads CASSLVTGGAGETQYF. CDR3 DNA: TGTGCCAGCAGCTTAGTTACCGGGGGGGCCGGCGAGACCCAGTACTTC.

The chain recombines TRBV27 with TRBJ2-3; the D gene is possibly TRBD2 (6 bases). This CDR3 comprises 16 residues. V lost 6 bases and J 1 base, leaving 17 bases between the germline ends. Germline values: CDR1 MNHEY, CDR2 SMNVEV (reference sequence). CDR3 protein: CASREGAPFRTDTQYF. The CDR3 DNA reads TGTGCCAGCAGGGAGGGAGCACCTTTTCGCACAGATACGCAGTATTTT.

The chain is built from TRBV9 and TRBJ2-5, with TRBD2 matching 12 bases. The CDR3 contains 14 residues. Trimming at V came to 4 bases and at J to 5 bases, leaving 3 bases not matched to a gene. The germline V gene has CDR1 SGDLS and CDR2 YYNGEE. The CDR3 coding sequence is TGTGCCAGCAGCATCACTAGCGGGGGGGAGACCCAGTACTTC. This sequence encodes CASSITSGGETQYF.

V is TRBV7-9 and J is TRBJ1-2; no clear D. The V end lost 2 bases, the J end lost 0 bases, and 7 bases lay between the germline ends. The V gene's germline CDR1 is SEHNR and CDR2 FQNEAQ (reference sequence). The CDR3 loop spans 14 amino acids. CDR3 loop: CASSLSAANYGYTF. The CDR3 DNA is TGTGCCAGCAGCTTAAGTGCGGCTAACTATGGCTACACCTTC.

The chain joins TRBV7-9 to TRBJ2-1, with 9 bases aligning to TRBD1. V gave up 5 bases and J gave up 5 bases; unmatched junction bases: 7. The germline gives CDR1 SEHNR, CDR2 FQNEAQ (reference sequence). The CDR3 loop spans 15 amino acids. The CDR3: CASSPGQGWDNEQFF. The CDR3 DNA reads as TGTGCCAGCAGCCCGGGACAGGGATGGGACAATGAGCAGTTCTTC.

The chain is built from TRBV9 and TRBJ2-1; 7 bases map to TRBD2. Germline values: CDR1 SGDLS, CDR2 YYNGEE. This CDR3 has 16 amino acids. The V segment lost 2 bases and the J segment 5 bases; nucleotides outside the gene matches: 10. As DNA, the CDR3 is TGTGCCAGCAGCGTCATAGCGGGCCCAACCCACAATGAGCAGTTCTTC. It yields the protein CASSVIAGPTHNEQFF.

The chain is built from TRBV7-6 and TRBJ2-7, with D perhaps TRBD1 (6 bases). Germline CDR1 SGHVS, CDR2 FNYEAQ. V gave up 2 bases and J gave up 2 bases, with 13 bases separating them. The CDR3 loop spans 15 amino acids. The CDR3 nucleotides are TGTGCCAGCAGCTTACTACAGGGTGCGGCCTACGAGCAGTACTTC. Its protein is CASSLLQGAAYEQYF.

As DNA, the CDR3 is TGTGCCAGCAGCACCCGGACAGTGAACACTGAAGCTTTCTTT. Translating gives CASSTRTVNTEAFF. V gene TRBV14 combines with J gene TRBJ1-1, with a tentative D call TRBD1 (6 bases). V was trimmed by 5 bases and J by 0 bases, leaving 10 bases between them. The CDR3 sequence is 14 residues long. Germline-derived CDR1 and CDR2 are SGHDN and FVKESK.

V and J are TRBV7-2 and TRBJ2-5; maybe TRBD2 (6 bases). From germline, CDR1 is SGHTA and CDR2 FQGNSA. Trimming shortened V by 6 bases and J by 2 bases, and 22 bases separated the two germline ends. The CDR3 covers 17 residues. CDR3 in amino acids: CASSPKKASDSQETQYF. The CDR3 DNA is TGTGCCAGCAGTCCCAAGAAGGCTAGCGACTCGCAAGAGACCCAGTACTTC.

The chain links TRBV18 to TRBJ2-7; TRBD1 matches at 9 bases. After removal of 3 bases from V and 1 base from J, the junction contained 4 bases not matched to a gene. This CDR3 has 15 amino acids. CDR1 KGHSH and CDR2 LQKENI come from the germline V gene. The CDR3 spells CASSPQQGASYEQYF. CDR3 nucleotides: TGTGCCAGCTCACCCCAACAGGGGGCGTCCTACGAGCAGTACTTC.

The V and J genes are TRBV10-3 and TRBJ2-1, with a tentative D call TRBD1 (6 bases). The CDR3 covers 12 residues. Germline V CDR1 and CDR2: ENHRY, SYGVKD. V lost 5 bases and J lost 10, with 12 bases in between. As DNA, the CDR3 is TGTGCCATCAGTACAACAGGGTGGGAGCAGTTCTTC. It is translated as CAISTTGWEQFF.

V and J are TRBV5-6 and TRBJ2-7; D is undetermined. Germline CDR1 is SGHDT and CDR2 is YYEEEE. CDR3 size: 13 residues. Deletions cut 0 bases from V and 1 base from J, with 5 bases between. CDR3 region: CASSLGSSYEQYF. Written as DNA, the CDR3 is TGTGCCAGCAGCTTGGGCAGTTCCTACGAGCAGTACTTC.